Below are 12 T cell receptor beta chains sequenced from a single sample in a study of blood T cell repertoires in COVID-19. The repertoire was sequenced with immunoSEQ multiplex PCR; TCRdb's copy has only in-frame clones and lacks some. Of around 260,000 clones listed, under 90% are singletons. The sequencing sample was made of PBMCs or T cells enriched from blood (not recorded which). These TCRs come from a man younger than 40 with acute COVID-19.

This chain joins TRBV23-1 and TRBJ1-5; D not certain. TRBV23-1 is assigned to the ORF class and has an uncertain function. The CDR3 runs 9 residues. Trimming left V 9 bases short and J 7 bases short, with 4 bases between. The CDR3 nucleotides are TGCGCCAGACAGCAGCCCCAGCATTTT. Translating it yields CARQQPQHF.

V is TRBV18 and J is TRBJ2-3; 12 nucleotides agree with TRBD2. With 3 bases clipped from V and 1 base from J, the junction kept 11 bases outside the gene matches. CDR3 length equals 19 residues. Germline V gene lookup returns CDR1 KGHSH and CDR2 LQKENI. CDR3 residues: CASSPPTHRTSGGTDTQYF. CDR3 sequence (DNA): TGTGCCAGCTCACCGCCGACCCATAGGACTAGCGGGGGCACAGATACGCAGTATTTT.

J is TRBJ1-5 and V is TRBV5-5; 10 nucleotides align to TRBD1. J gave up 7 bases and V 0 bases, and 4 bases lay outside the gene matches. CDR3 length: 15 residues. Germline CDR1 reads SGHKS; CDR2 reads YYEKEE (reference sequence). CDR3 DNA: TGTGCCAGCAGCTTGGGGGACAGGGGAGGCCAGCCCCAGCATTTT. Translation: CASSLGDRGGQPQHF.

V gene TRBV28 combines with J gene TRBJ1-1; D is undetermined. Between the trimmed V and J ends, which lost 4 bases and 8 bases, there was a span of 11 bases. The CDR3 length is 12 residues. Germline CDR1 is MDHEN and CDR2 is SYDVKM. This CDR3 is CASSSPLPEAFF. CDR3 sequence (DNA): TGTGCCAGCAGTTCCCCCCTTCCCGAAGCTTTCTTT.

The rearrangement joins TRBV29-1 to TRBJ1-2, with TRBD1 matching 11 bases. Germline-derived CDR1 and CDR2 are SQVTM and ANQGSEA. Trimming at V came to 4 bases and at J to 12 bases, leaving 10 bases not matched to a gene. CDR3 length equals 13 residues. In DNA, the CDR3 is TGCAGCGTTGTCACCACGGGACAGGGGGAAAACACCTTC. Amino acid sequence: CSVVTTGQGENTF.

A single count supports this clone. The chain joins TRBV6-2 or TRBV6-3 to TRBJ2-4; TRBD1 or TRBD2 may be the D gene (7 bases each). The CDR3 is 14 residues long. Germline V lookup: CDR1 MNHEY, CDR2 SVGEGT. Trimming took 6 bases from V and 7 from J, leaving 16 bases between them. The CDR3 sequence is CASSQGGPVNIQYF. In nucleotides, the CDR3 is TGTGCCAGCAGCCAGGGGGGGCCGGTGAACATTCAGTACTTC.

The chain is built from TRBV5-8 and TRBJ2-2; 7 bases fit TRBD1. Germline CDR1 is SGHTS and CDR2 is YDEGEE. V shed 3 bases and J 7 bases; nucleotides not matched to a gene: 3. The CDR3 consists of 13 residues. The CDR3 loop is CASSSGGRGELFF. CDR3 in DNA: TGTGCCAGCAGCTCAGGGGGTCGCGGGGAGCTGTTTTTT.

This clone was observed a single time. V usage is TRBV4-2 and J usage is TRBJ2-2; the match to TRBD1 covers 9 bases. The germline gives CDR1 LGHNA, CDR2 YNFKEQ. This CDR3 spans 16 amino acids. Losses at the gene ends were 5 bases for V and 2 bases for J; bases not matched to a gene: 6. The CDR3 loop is CASSIQGAPNTGELFF. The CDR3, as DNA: TGTGCCAGCAGCATACAGGGGGCTCCAAACACCGGGGAGCTGTTTTTT.

CDR3 amino acids: CASSPARGRNTIYF. The CDR3 DNA is TGTGCCAGCAGCCCCGCCAGAGGAAGAAACACCATATATTTT. This chain uses TRBV9 with TRBJ1-3, with unresolved D. This CDR3 is built from 14 residues. Trimming pared 4 bases from V and 5 bases from J, leaving 13 bases between. Germline V lookup: CDR1 SGDLS, CDR2 YYNGEE.

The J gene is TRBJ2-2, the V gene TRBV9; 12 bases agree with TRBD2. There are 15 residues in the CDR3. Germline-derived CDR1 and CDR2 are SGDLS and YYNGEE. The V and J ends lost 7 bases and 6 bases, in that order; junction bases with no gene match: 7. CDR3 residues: CASGVLAGGAGELFF. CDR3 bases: TGTGCCAGCGGGGTCCTAGCGGGAGGGGCCGGGGAGCTGTTTTTT.

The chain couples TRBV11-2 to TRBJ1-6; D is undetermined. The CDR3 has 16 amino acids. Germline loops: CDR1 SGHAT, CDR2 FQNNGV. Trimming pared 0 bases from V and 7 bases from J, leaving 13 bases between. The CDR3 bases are TGTGCCAGCAGCTTAGATTCCGGTCTTCGGAATTCACCCCTCCACTTT. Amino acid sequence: CASSLDSGLRNSPLHF. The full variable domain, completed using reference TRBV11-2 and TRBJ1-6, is EAGVAQSPRYKIIEKRQSVAFWCNPISGHATLYWYQQILGQGPKLLIQFQNNGVVDDSQLPKDRFSAERLKGVDSTLKIQPAKLEDSAVYLCASSLDSGLRNSPLHFGNGTRLTVT.

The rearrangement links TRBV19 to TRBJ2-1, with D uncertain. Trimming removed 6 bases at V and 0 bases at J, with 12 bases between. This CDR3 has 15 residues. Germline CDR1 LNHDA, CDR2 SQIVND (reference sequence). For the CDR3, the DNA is TGTGCCAGTAGGACTGACCGTAGCTCCTACAATGAGCAGTTCTTC. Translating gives CASRTDRSSYNEQFF. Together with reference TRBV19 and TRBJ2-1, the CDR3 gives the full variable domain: DGGITQSPKYLFRKEGQNVTLSCEQNLNHDAMYWYRQDPGQGLRLIYYSQIVNDFQKGDIAEGYSVSREKKESFPLTVTSAQKNPTAFYLCASRTDRSSYNEQFFGPGTRLTVL.